This T cell receptor beta chain was found in a study of cytomegalovirus exposure and HLA in healthy donors. As for this clone: Its antigen is not identified.

Study findings and constraints: A later analysis found common viral pathogens apparently linked to several of the most significant clusters. Among immune exposure information, only CMV serostatus was available. Earlier analysis found most TCR beta V segments productive about 87% or about 30% of the time.

A multiplex PCR was run with 60 Vbeta primers and 13 Jbeta primers. The assay was immunoSEQ multiplex PCR, and TCRdb's table has in-frame clones only and misses some. The sample carries tens of thousands of clones, 67% recorded once. This CDR3 is 13 amino acids long. The V gene's germline CDR1 is GTSNPN and CDR2 SVGIG (reference sequence). Trimming removed 0 bases from V and 1 base from J, with 6 bases in between. Sequencing used PBMCs. The chain combines TRBV30 with TRBJ1-1; D not certain. The receptor was isolated from a man under 40 in good health and CMV-seronegative. The CDR3 protein is CAWSVLRNTEAFF. As DNA, the CDR3 is TGTGCCTGGAGTGTACTTAGGAACACTGAAGCTTTCTTT.